This TCR beta chain comes out of a study of long-term antiretroviral therapy in people with HIV. Whole-study results and caveats: Although diversity increased after ART, it remained lower than in transplant donor controls.

This clone showed up just a few times. Its specificity is unknown. Per individual, the PBMC samples numbered at least one pre-ART and at least two post-ART. Trimming took 3 bases from V and 6 from J; bases not matched to a gene: 5. Germline V gene sequence: CDR1 ENHRY, CDR2 SYGVKD. The CDR3 is 14 amino acids. The authors ran the immunoSEQ assay, v3.0, at survey level. Clones were read by immunoSEQ multiplex PCR, and TCRdb kept only the in-frame ones, dropping some. The table has about 39,000 clones, about 80% seen once. The input for sequencing was unsorted PBMCs, taken 0.6 years after starting antiretroviral therapy. This receptor was taken from a young man with HIV. The gene calls are TRBV10-3 and TRBJ2-1; 7 positions match TRBD2. In DNA, the CDR3 is TGTGCCATCAGTGAAGGCGGGACTACCAATGAGCAGTTCTTC. This sequence encodes CAISEGGTTNEQFF.